The 6 T cell receptor beta chains below all came from one sample that was sequenced in a study of T cell repertoires in cytomegalovirus infection. Their recognized antigens are unknown. TCRdb re-called the reads with MiXCR, one entry per CDR3 protein. This sample has under 200,000 distinct CDR3 sequences, with approximately 21% found just once. Source: CD8+ T cells from cultured PBMCs, taken from culture after CMV antigen stimulation. The receptors here all came from a human donor in good health (CMV status not recorded). Some clones in this sample may be carry-over from other donors' samples.

The V gene is TRBV29-1, the J gene TRBJ2-5; TRBD2 matches 10 bases. The length of the CDR3 is 16 residues. Looked up from germline, CDR1 is SQVTM and CDR2 is ANQGSEA. Trimming cost V 3 bases and J 4 bases; bases outside gene matches: 11. DNA of the CDR3: TGCAGCGTTGAGTCCAGCGGGGGGGCCGAGGTAGAGACCCAGTACTTC. Translated, it gives CSVESSGGAEVETQYF.

In this sample, this clonotype turned up many times. This chain connects TRBV19 to TRBJ1-6; D possibly corresponds to TRBD1 (6 bases). The CDR3 is 15 residues long. CDR1 and CDR2 (germline): LNHDA, SQIVND (reference sequence). V gave up 0 bases and J gave up 12 bases, with 15 bases separating them. CDR3 coding DNA: TGTGCCAGTAGTATAGACAGCGCAGGGGAAGGACCCCTCCACTTT. It specifies CASSIDSAGEGPLHF.

The V gene is TRBV4-3, the J gene TRBJ1-2, with D uncertain. Germline V CDR1 and CDR2: LGHNA, YSLEER. The CDR3 contains 15 residues. V lost 4 bases and J 4 bases, leaving 16 bases between the germline ends. CDR3 nucleotide sequence: TGCGCCAGCAGCCCTACTTCCACAGTACCCTATGGCTACACCTTC. Translation gives CASSPTSTVPYGYTF.

V gene TRBV4-3 combines with J gene TRBJ1-4, with TRBD1 matching over 9 bases. The ends lost 0 bases at V and 7 bases at J; junction bases unmatched: 9. Germline V lookup: CDR1 LGHNA, CDR2 YSLEER. There are 17 residues in the CDR3. The CDR3 sequence is CASSQDYVGTGSEKLFF. Written as DNA, the CDR3 is TGCGCCAGCAGCCAAGATTATGTAGGGACAGGGAGTGAAAAACTGTTTTTT.

V is TRBV5-6 and J is TRBJ2-5, with a weak D call TRBD1 (5 bases). Germline V gene sequence: CDR1 SGHDT, CDR2 YYEEEE. This CDR3 is 16 amino acids long. Trimming cost V 4 bases and J 3 bases, with 19 bases left between them. CDR3 sequence reads: CASSGPYPDREETQYF. CDR3 DNA: TGTGCCAGCAGCGGACCTTACCCCGACAGAGAAGAGACCCAGTACTTC.

This clonotype occurred a few times. The rearrangement links TRBV7-2 to TRBJ2-1; possible D gene TRBD1, 5 bases. Trimming took off 0 bases at V and 5 bases at J, with 8 bases between the two ends. The CDR3 runs 14 residues. Germline-derived CDR1 and CDR2 are SGHTA and FQGNSA. In DNA form, the CDR3 reads TGTGCCAGCAGCTTAGCGGGGCCCGACAATGAGCAGTTCTTC. Its translation: CASSLAGPDNEQFF.